This is a list of T cell receptor beta chains from one sample in a study of OX40 agonist ivuxolimab in advanced cancers. TCRdb's copy holds only in-frame clones and misses some; the assay was immunoSEQ multiplex PCR. Among roughly 40,000 clones listed, less than 90% were seen once. The sample was CD4+ or CD8+ T cells sorted from blood, taken in a trial of the OX40 agonist ivuxolimab. These receptors were obtained from an adult with an advanced solid tumor such as melanoma, head and neck, liver or kidney cancer. CDR3s include the opening cysteine and the closing phenylalanine or tryptophan. The D gene is left open where the match is weak. Clone size is stated in some rows and not others, as once, few, many or a class when expanded.

v_call	d_call	clone_size	j_call	cdr3_aa	cdr3_nt
TRBV27	TRBD1	-	TRBJ2-1	CASSPTGERYNEQFF	TGTGCCAGCAGTCCGACAGGGGAGAGATACAATGAGCAGTTCTTC
TRBV7-3	TRBD2	-	TRBJ2-1	CASSPRTSGIRNEQFF	TGTGCCAGCAGCCCACGGACTAGCGGGATACGCAATGAGCAGTTCTTC
TRBV9	TRBD2	-	TRBJ2-3	CASSVGLADTDTQYF	TGTGCCAGCAGCGTAGGACTAGCGGACACAGATACGCAGTATTTT
TRBV10-3	-	few	TRBJ2-1	CAISDRDEQFF	TGTGCCATCAGCGACAGAGATGAGCAGTTCTTC
TRBV4-1	-	-	TRBJ2-7	CASSPDRNYEQYF	TGCGCCAGCAGCCCAGACAGGAACTACGAGCAGTACTTC
TRBV15	-	-	TRBJ2-1	CATSTWTDYNEQFF	TGTGCCACCAGCACTTGGACGGATTACAATGAGCAGTTCTTC
TRBV5-8	-	once	TRBJ1-5	CASSLGTTNREPQHF	TGTGCCAGCAGCTTAGGTACCACTAATCGTGAGCCCCAGCATTTT
TRBV19	TRBD1	-	TRBJ1-2	CASSPGTGRAYGYTF	TGTGCCAGTAGTCCAGGGACAGGGAGGGCCTATGGCTACACCTTC
TRBV5-8	TRBD2	-	TRBJ2-2	CASSLGTSASGELFF	TGTGCCAGCAGCTTAGGGACTAGCGCCTCCGGGGAGCTGTTTTTT
TRBV7-9	-	-	TRBJ2-7	CASREGGLGSEQYF	TGTGCCAGCAGGGAAGGGGGGCTGGGAAGCGAGCAGTACTTC
TRBV7-9	TRBD2	-	TRBJ2-7	CASSAQTSATYEQYF	TGTGCCAGCAGCGCACAGACTAGCGCGACCTACGAGCAGTACTTC
TRBV9	-	-	TRBJ2-1	CASSVSNEQFF	TGTGCCAGCAGCGTATCCAATGAGCAGTTCTTC
TRBV10-3	-	-	TRBJ2-5	CATWDSVGETQYF	TGTGCCACCTGGGATAGCGTGGGGGAGACCCAGTACTTC
TRBV6-5	-	-	TRBJ1-3	CASSPTGSSGNTIYF	TGTGCCAGCAGCCCTACAGGTAGCTCTGGAAACACCATATATTTT
TRBV1	-	-	TRBJ2-3	CTSSPRSGSTDTQYF	TGCACCAGCAGCCCGCGTAGCGGGAGTACAGATACGCAGTATTTT
TRBV7-7	TRBD2	-	TRBJ2-1	CASSLGDREAPHNEQFF	TGTGCTAGCAGCTTAGGGGACCGGGAGGCCCCCCACAATGAGCAGTTCTTC
TRBV2	-	few	TRBJ1-1	CASRPGQAREAFF	TGTGCCAGCCGGCCAGGCCAGGCCCGTGAAGCTTTCTTT
TRBV5-1	TRBD1	-	TRBJ2-7	CASRTGDYEQYF	TGCGCCAGCAGAACAGGGGACTACGAGCAGTACTTC
TRBV6-4	TRBD2	-	TRBJ2-1	CASSDSASGRALFF	TGTGCCAGCAGTGACTCGGCTAGCGGGAGGGCCCTGTTCTTC
TRBV5-8	TRBD1	-	TRBJ1-6	CASRQGTASNSPLHF	TGTGCCAGCAGACAAGGGACAGCCTCTAATTCACCCCTCCACTTT